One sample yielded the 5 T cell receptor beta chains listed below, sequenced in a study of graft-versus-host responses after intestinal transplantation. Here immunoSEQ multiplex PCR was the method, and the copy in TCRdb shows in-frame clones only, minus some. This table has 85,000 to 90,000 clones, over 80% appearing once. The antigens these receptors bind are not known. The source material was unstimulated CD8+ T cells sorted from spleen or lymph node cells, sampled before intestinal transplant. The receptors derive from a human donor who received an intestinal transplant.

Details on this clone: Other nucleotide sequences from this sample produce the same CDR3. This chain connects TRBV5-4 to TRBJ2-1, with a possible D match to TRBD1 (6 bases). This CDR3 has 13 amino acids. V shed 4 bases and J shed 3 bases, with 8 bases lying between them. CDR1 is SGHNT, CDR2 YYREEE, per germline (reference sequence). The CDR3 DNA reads TGTGCCAGCAGCCTGGACAGCTACAATGAGCAGTTCTTC. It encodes CASSLDSYNEQFF.

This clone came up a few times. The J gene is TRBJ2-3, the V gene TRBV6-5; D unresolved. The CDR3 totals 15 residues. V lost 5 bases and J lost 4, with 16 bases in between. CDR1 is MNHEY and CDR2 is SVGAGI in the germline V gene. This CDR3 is CASSTLGFRADTQYF. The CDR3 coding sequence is TGTGCCAGCAGTACCCTAGGGTTTAGGGCAGATACGCAGTATTTT.

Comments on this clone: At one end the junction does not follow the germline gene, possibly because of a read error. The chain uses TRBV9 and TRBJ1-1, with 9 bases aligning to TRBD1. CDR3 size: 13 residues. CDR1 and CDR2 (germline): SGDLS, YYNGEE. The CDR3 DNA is TGTGCCAGCAGCGCCACAGGGGGCACTGAAGCTCTCTTT. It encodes CASSATGGTEALF.

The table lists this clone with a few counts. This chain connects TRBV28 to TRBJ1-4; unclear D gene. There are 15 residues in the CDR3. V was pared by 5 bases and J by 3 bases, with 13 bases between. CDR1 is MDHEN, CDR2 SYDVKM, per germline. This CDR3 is CASSLAGGPNEKLFF. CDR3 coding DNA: TGTGCCAGCAGTCTGGCGGGTGGTCCTAATGAAAAACTGTTTTTT.

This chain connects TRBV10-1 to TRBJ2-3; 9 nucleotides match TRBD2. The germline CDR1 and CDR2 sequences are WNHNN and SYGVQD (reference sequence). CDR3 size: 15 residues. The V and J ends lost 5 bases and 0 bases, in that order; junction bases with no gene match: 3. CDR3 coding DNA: TGCGCCAGCAGTACTAGCGGGTCAAGCACAGATACGCAGTATTTT. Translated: CASSTSGSSTDTQYF.